Included here is one T cell receptor (beta chain) sequence, with context. About 0.5 to 1 ug RNA was reverse transcribed with random hexamers. One entry per CDR3 protein, called by TCRdb with MiXCR from the immunoSEQ multiplex PCR reads. The sample yields some 68,000 distinct CDR3 sequences, roughly 93% seen once. The data were obtained in a study of CD8 T cells in Susac syndrome. Input material: CD4+ T cells from PBMCs. This TCR derives from a human donor with Susac syndrome.

CDR3 coding DNA: TGTGCCAGCAGTTCAGAAAACATTCAGTACTTC. This gives the protein CASSSENIQYF. The chain joins TRBV2 to TRBJ2-4, with no clear D. The CDR3 has 11 residues. Trimming shortened V by 5 bases and J by 5 bases, and 4 bases separated the two germline ends. Per germline, CDR1 SNHLY and CDR2 FYNNEI.